These 17 T cell receptor beta chains came from one sample sequenced in a study of blood T cell repertoires in COVID-19 (dated by TCRdb to between 2020 and 2021). Library preparation employed the immunoSEQ multiplex PCR assay. TCRdb took over this immuneACCESS table, retaining in-frame rearrangements with V and J assigned. Such tables are incomplete; in checked studies, under half of the missing clones stem from an unresolved V gene, and the remainder is unexplained. Present in this sample are around 300,000 clones, roughly 90% of which were seen just once. The top ten clonotypes cover 1.5% to 2% of the sample. Sequenced material: PBMCs or T cells enriched from blood (not recorded which). The receptors come from a woman in her forties who had recovered from COVID-19.

The chain links TRBV5-1 to TRBJ2-1; 8 bases are a match to TRBD1. V was clipped by 1 base and J by 10 bases; unmatched bases: 10. Per germline, CDR1 SGHRS and CDR2 YFSETQ. The CDR3 consists of 15 residues. CDR3 sequence: CASSLYATGAGEQFF. The CDR3 DNA sequence: TGCGCCAGCAGCTTGTACGCGACAGGGGCCGGGGAGCAGTTCTTC.

The CDR3 here is CASRQDSRTEAFF. The CDR3 region has the DNA TGTGCCTCGCGACAGGACTCTCGAACTGAAGCTTTCTTT. This chain connects TRBV25-1 to TRBJ1-1; D is perhaps TRBD1 (6 bases). V was clipped by 11 bases and J by 5 bases, with 18 bases between them. The CDR3 runs to 13 residues. Germline assignment: CDR1 MGHDK and CDR2 SYGVNS.

The chain links TRBV30 to TRBJ1-2, with TRBD1 matching over 7 bases. The length of the CDR3 is 14 residues. Looked up from germline, CDR1 is GTSNPN and CDR2 is SVGIG (reference sequence). J was trimmed by 0 bases and V by 5 bases; bases with no gene match: 6. The CDR3 loop is CAWSPGQTNYGYTF. The CDR3 DNA reads as TGTGCCTGGTCTCCGGGACAGACTAACTATGGCTACACCTTC. Full variable domain (remainder filled in from reference TRBV30 and TRBJ1-2): SQTIHQWPATLVQPVGSPLSLECTVEGTSNPNLYWYRQAAGRGLQLLFYSVGIGQISSEVPQNLSASRPQDRQFILSSKKLLLSDSGFYLCAWSPGQTNYGYTFGSGTRLTVV.

V and J are TRBV6-5 and TRBJ1-1; no reliable D call. Germline V lookup: CDR1 MNHEY, CDR2 SVGAGI. Trimming took off 6 bases at V and 3 bases at J, with 14 bases between the two ends. There are 14 residues in the CDR3. CDR3 coding DNA: TGTGCCAGCAGACTAAGCGCGGTGGACACTGAAGCTTTCTTT. Protein sequence: CASRLSAVDTEAFF.

The chain employs TRBV2 and TRBJ2-3, with TRBD1 matching over 10 bases. The CDR3 length is 14 residues. Germline CDR1 and CDR2: SNHLY and FYNNEI. Trimming removed 8 bases from V and 3 bases from J; junction bases left unmatched: 5. The DNA of the CDR3 is TGTGCCAGCCGACAGGGGGCGGGAACAGATACGCAGTATTTT. Amino acids: CASRQGAGTDTQYF.

V and J are TRBV11-2 and TRBJ2-1; D is unclear. Germline CDR1 is SGHAT and CDR2 is FQNNGV. V was clipped by 5 bases and J by 0 bases, with 14 bases between them. The CDR3 is made up of 16 amino acids. The CDR3 reads CASSTQLLSSYNEQFF. The CDR3 region has the DNA TGTGCCAGCAGCACACAACTACTTAGCTCCTACAATGAGCAGTTCTTC.

CDR3 sequence reads: CASSKTLAYGYTF. The CDR3 DNA reads TGTGCCAGCAGCAAGACTCTCGCCTATGGCTACACCTTC. This chain uses TRBV14 with TRBJ1-2; D is unresolved. In germline, CDR1 is SGHDN, CDR2 FVKESK. The CDR3 spans 13 residues. V shed 5 bases and J shed 4 bases, with 11 bases lying between them.

V and J are TRBV2 and TRBJ2-1; D perhaps matches TRBD1 (5 bases). This CDR3 is built from 13 residues. V was cut by 5 bases and J by 9 bases, with 14 bases left in between. Germline assignment: CDR1 SNHLY and CDR2 FYNNEI. The CDR3 here is CASSNQGSGEQFF. The DNA for the CDR3 is TGTGCCAGCAGTAATCAGGGTTCTGGTGAGCAGTTCTTC.

V is TRBV9 and J is TRBJ1-1; D uncertain. Trimming shortened V by 4 bases and J by 3 bases, and 16 bases separated the two germline ends. Germline V gene data show CDR1 as SGDLS and CDR2 as YYNGEE. The CDR3 spans 15 residues. The CDR3 DNA sequence: TGTGCCAGCAGCCGAACCATGGGAGCCGACACTGAAGCTTTCTTT. Protein product: CASSRTMGADTEAFF.

The rearrangement uses TRBV10-3 and TRBJ1-1, with 8 bases that match TRBD1. J was trimmed by 5 bases and V by 5 bases; bases with no gene match: 7. The V gene's germline CDR1 is ENHRY and CDR2 SYGVKD. CDR3 length equals 14 residues. The CDR3: CAISPGGLRTEAFF. As DNA, the CDR3 is TGTGCCATCAGTCCAGGGGGCTTGAGGACTGAAGCTTTCTTT.

A single count supports this clone. CDR3 coding DNA: TGTGCCAGCCCCTCCCGGGGGGAAGCTTTCTTT. Its translation is CASPSRGEAFF. This chain joins TRBV12-3 or TRBV12-4 and TRBJ1-1; D is possibly TRBD1 (5 bases). V was pared by 8 bases and J by 8 bases, with 12 bases between. The CDR3 spans 11 residues.

The chain is built from TRBV11-2 and TRBJ2-5; TRBD2 agrees at 9 bases. This CDR3 comprises 16 residues. Per the germline V gene, CDR1 is SGHAT and CDR2 is FQNNGV. Unmatched junction bases numbered 10, after V lost 4 bases and J lost 4 bases. CDR3 in amino acids: CASSSELRGGGETQYF. DNA of the CDR3: TGTGCCAGCAGCTCGGAGTTGCGGGGGGGAGGAGAGACCCAGTACTTC.

The J gene is TRBJ2-2, the V gene TRBV11-1; D might be TRBD1 (6 bases). Germline loops: CDR1 SGHAT, CDR2 FQDESV (reference sequence). The CDR3 loop spans 14 amino acids. V shed 5 bases and J shed 5 bases, with 12 bases lying between them. This chain's CDR3 is CASSQDRITGELFF. Here the CDR3 DNA reads TGTGCCAGCAGCCAGGACAGAATTACCGGGGAGCTGTTTTTT.

The CDR3 protein is CASRPRTGKGHTF. CDR3 sequence (DNA): TGTGCCAGTAGACCAAGGACAGGGAAGGGTCACACCTTC. The chain couples TRBV19 to TRBJ1-2, with 8 positions matching TRBD1. The CDR3 spans 13 residues. With 6 bases clipped from V and 12 bases from J, the junction kept 12 bases outside the gene matches. Germline-derived CDR1 and CDR2 are LNHDA and SQIVND (reference sequence).

This clone was detected a few times. The genes are TRBV14 and TRBJ2-1, with D perhaps TRBD2 (5 bases). The length of the CDR3 is 14 residues. Germline CDR1 is SGHDN and CDR2 is FVKESK. Deletions cut 5 bases from V and 4 bases from J, with 12 bases between. In nucleotides, the CDR3 is TGTGCCAGCAGCTTGGACTCCTGGTACAATGAGCAGTTCTTC. It encodes CASSLDSWYNEQFF.

The J gene is TRBJ1-4, the V gene TRBV27, with D maybe TRBD1 (5 bases). Trimming shortened V by 2 bases and J by 5 bases, and 9 bases separated the two germline ends. CDR1 and CDR2 from the germline V gene are MNHEY and SMNVEV (reference sequence). The CDR3 is 14 amino acids. The CDR3 sequence is CASSLGRVNEKLFF. Written as DNA, the CDR3 is TGTGCCAGCAGTTTAGGCAGGGTGAATGAAAAACTGTTTTTT.

With respect to this clone: This same CDR3 is encoded by further DNA sequences in the sample. The chain carries TRBV4-1 and TRBJ1-2; 7 nucleotides align to TRBD1. This CDR3 spans 14 amino acids. The J segment lost 2 bases and the V segment lost 0 bases, leaving 0 bases of the junction unmatched. CDR1 is MGHRA and CDR2 is YSYEKL in the germline V gene. The CDR3 protein is CASSQDRGNYGYTF. For the CDR3, the DNA is TGCGCCAGCAGCCAAGACAGGGGGAACTATGGCTACACCTTC.